The T cell receptor (beta chain) described here comes from a study of blood T cell repertoires in COVID-19 (dated by TCRdb to about 2020). Looking at the study overall: Samples covering the acute and convalescent phases of COVID-19 were provided by collaborators in the United States, Italy and Spain. The prospective study material was composed of cDNA or gDNA derived from T cells, B-cell-depleted T cells, or PBMCs. Subjects who had been exposed to COVID-19, were actively infected with it, or had recovered from it provided the deeply sampled blood TCRbeta repertoires that made up the dataset. The repertoires were made available in a free public database intended to serve as a resource for research on the immune response to SARS-CoV-2. Samples were obtained from the ongoing ImmuneRACE study (first 160 participants) and from some 1,200 subjects provided by 6 global collaborators. The sample metadata nearly always contained a de-identified subject ID, COVID-19 status, age in years and sex. HLA class I and class II types, where available, came from metadata supplied by the sample provider rather than from assay-based typing.

General study outcomes and caveats: The amount of clinical and demographic metadata varied by source and participant and was provided uncurated.

The immunoSEQ Assay, a bias-controlled multiplex PCR, was used to amplify TCRbeta CDR3 regions from genomic DNA. As for the authors' bioinformatics: The number of nucleated cells in each sample was estimated from the amplification of reference gene primers within the assay. Sequence reads were collapsed and filtered to measure the absolute abundance of every unique TCRbeta CDR3 rearrangement. Productive Simpson clonality was computed per sample as the square root of Simpson's diversity index over productive rearrangements. Sourced from immuneACCESS, this table was stored by TCRdb with only in-frame sequences that have V and J called. A share of the clones is absent; for the studies checked, an unresolved V gene accounts for under half, and the remainder has no known explanation. V and J calls and clone size are those listed in that table; D and trimming were worked out from the DNA. The sample data list 99,000 or so clones, and roughly 80% of these were observed just once. The ten top clones hold about 16% of the sample.

Each collaborating institution followed its own protocols to collect whole blood in K2EDTA tubes. Collaborator samples were shipped for TCRbeta analysis as frozen whole blood, isolated PBMCs, or DNA extracted from either sample type. V loses 1 base of germline sequence and J loses 7 bases, and the interval between the two ends is 16 bases. The CDR3 runs 16 amino acids, cysteine and phenylalanine included. Just CDR3 DNA is preserved here, 48 bases in frame from base 1. The germline V gene supplies CDR1 MGHRA and CDR2 YSYEKL. Concerning this clone itself: The clone's antigen remains unknown. It has no much larger one-base neighbor in the sample; base qualities were not kept.

The sample taken for sequencing was peripheral blood. The rearrangement combines TRBV4-1 with TRBJ2-2, with TRBD1 tentatively as D gene (5 bases match). This clonotype was sampled from a woman older than 75 with acute or convalescent COVID-19. The base sequence is TGCGCCAGCAGCCAAGGAGTGGGGCCCGCGGTCGGGGAGCTGTTTTTT. Translated, it gives CASSQGVGPAVGELFF.